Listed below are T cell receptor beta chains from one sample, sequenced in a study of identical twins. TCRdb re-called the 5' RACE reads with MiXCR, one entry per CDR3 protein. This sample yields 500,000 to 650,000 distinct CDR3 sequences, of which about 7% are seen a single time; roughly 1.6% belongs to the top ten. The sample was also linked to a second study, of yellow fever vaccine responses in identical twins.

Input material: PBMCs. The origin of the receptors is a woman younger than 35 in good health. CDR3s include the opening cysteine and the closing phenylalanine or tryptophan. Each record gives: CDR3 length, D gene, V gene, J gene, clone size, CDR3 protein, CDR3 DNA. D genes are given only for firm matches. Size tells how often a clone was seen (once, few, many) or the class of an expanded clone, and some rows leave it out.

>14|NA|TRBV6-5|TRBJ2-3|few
CASSYSSLSDTQYF
TGTGCCAGCAGTTACTCCTCGCTATCTGATACGCAGTATTTT
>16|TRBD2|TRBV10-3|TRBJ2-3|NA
CAISAVTSGSPDTQYF
TGTGCCATCAGTGCCGTAACAAGCGGGAGTCCAGATACGCAGTATTTT
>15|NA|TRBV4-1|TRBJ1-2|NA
CASSQDGQFPYGYTF
TGCGCCAGCAGCCAAGATGGGCAGTTCCCCTATGGCTACACCTTC
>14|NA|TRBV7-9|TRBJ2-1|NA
CASSLPSTSNEQFF
TGTGCCAGCAGCTTACCATCAACTAGCAATGAGCAGTTCTTC
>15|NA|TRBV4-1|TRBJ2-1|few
CASSQAVTAPNEQFF
TGCGCCAGCAGCCAAGCCGTGACGGCCCCGAATGAGCAGTTCTTC
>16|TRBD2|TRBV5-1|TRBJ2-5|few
CASSPILAGGGETQYF
TGCGCCAGCAGCCCAATACTAGCGGGAGGTGGGGAGACCCAGTACTTC
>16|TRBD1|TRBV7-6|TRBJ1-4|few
CASSLDSRQGAEKLFF
TGTGCCAGCAGCTTAGACAGTAGACAGGGAGCTGAAAAACTGTTTTTT
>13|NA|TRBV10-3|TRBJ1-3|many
CAISDSNRDTIYF
TGTGCCATCAGTGATTCAAACCGTGACACCATATATTTT
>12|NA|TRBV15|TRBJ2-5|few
CATRSGDETQYF
TGTGCCACCAGATCAGGGGACGAGACCCAGTACTTC
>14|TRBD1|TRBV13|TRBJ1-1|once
CASSDWDSNTEAFF
TGTGCCAGCAGCGACTGGGACAGTAACACTGAAGCTTTCTTT
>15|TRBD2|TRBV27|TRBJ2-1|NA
CASSWGLAEHNEQFF
TGTGCCAGCAGTTGGGGACTAGCGGAGCACAATGAGCAGTTCTTC
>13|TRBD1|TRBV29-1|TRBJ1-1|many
CSAAGQGRTEAFF
TGCAGCGCGGCGGGACAGGGACGAACTGAAGCTTTCTTT